This TCR beta chain was captured by sequencing in a study of graft-versus-host responses after intestinal transplantation (dated by TCRdb to the early 2020s). About the study as a whole: Recipients received multivisceral, liver-intestinal, or isolated intestinal transplants. Every recipient was given anti-thymocyte globulin induction, then maintenance tacrolimus and steroids for 2 to 4 years. After intestinal transplantation, graft-versus-host and host-versus-graft alloreactive T cell clones in the graft, circulation and bone marrow were tracked using bulk TCR-beta CDR3 sequencing. To identify alloreactive clones, pre-transplant mixed lymphocyte reaction products were sequenced and then compared with unstimulated pre-transplant donor and recipient T cells. Of the 20 to 25 intestinal transplant recipients enrolled in the cohort, one of whom was a retransplant, a few patients without pretransplant specimens were excluded. Donor T cell macrochimerism was defined as a peak of at least 4% donor T cells among recipient peripheral blood mononuclear cells. Samples from a few later patients were sequenced in-house on an Illumina MiSeq with MiXCR processing rather than by the commercial service.

Study-wide conclusions, independent of this receptor: Early after transplant, peak levels of circulating GvH clones were associated with declines in HvG clones. GvH clones were detected in recipient bone marrow, and some of these GvH clones were observed earlier in ileal mucosa or blood, consistent with an intestinal mucosal origin. High GvH to HvG T cell clonal ratios were observed in the allografts of patients with donor T cell macrochimerism. The conclusions were limited by the relatively low number and heterogeneity of the intestinal transplant patients.

Per the publication, the time point label means: cells obtained before transplantation from donor or recipient. CD3+CD4+ and CD3+CD8+ populations were FACS-sorted from unstimulated pre-transplant donor and recipient cells taken from spleen or lymph nodes. Library preparation was by the immunoSEQ multiplex PCR assay. In most patients, genomic DNA was isolated using the Qiagen DNeasy Blood and Tissue Kit and sent frozen to Adaptive Biotechnologies for TCR sequencing. Adaptive Biotechnologies carried out high-throughput TCR-beta CDR3 sequencing of genomic DNA for most patients. Per the original workflow: TCR sequencing data for over 15 patients were retrieved from Adaptive's ImmunoSEQ software; three other patients were processed with MiXCR and VDJtools. To correct CD4 versus CD8 sorting errors, any sequence found in both subsets at a frequency ratio below 5:1 was removed. CDR3 nucleotide sequences shared between donor and recipient were removed because their origin could not be assigned. At least 2-fold expansion over unstimulated cells and a minimum CFSE-low frequency of 0.002% (template counts) or 0.001% (read counts) were required for clones to be classified as alloreactive. Mappable clones were those detected in sequenced pre-transplant spleen, lymph node, or MLR CFSE-low populations of the donor or recipient. Cumulative frequency of alloreactive clones was calculated as a percentage of all sequences weighted by copy number. Not all clones reach the TCRdb copy of this immuneACCESS table, which keeps in-frame sequences only. Checked studies attribute under half of the gap to unresolved V genes and leave the rest unexplained. V, J and clone size reflect that table, while D and trimming were determined from the DNA. For this sample there are about 89,000 clones; 75% to 95% appear just once. The ten largest clones take up 0.1% of the sample.

Of note for this clone: Its specific antigen is unknown. No much larger clone exists at a distance of one base, and base qualities are not known.

Looking up the germline V gene (reference sequence) yields CDR1 LNHDA and CDR2 SQIVND. V is pared back by 4 bases and J by 0 bases, with 12 bases lying between the germline termini. Taken from cysteine to phenylalanine, the CDR3 has 15 residues. Here the CDR3 DNA is all that survives: 45 bases in frame from base 1. The sequenced sample was unstimulated CD4+ T cells sorted from spleen or lymph node cells, obtained before intestinal transplant. The TCR sequence derives from a human donor who received an intestinal transplant. The chain is assembled from TRBV19 and TRBJ1-1; TRBD1 might be the D gene, on 6 matching bases. In nucleotides, the sequence is TGTGCCAGTAGTACCCCGAGGGGGTTGAACACTGAAGCTTTCTTT. This yields the protein CASSTPRGLNTEAFF.